This T cell receptor beta chain is drawn from a study of cytomegalovirus exposure and HLA in healthy donors. General study points: Reports indicated that the classifier achieved high specificity and sensitivity in diagnosing cytomegalovirus status. HLA alleles showed associations with roughly 17,000 TCR beta sequences in a later analysis, at a 0.05 false discovery rate. Within an earlier analysis, most TCR beta V segments proved productive either about 90% or about 30% of the time.

As to this clone: Its target is not known.

Amplification used 60 Vbeta primers and 13 Jbeta primers. Sequencing was performed with immunoSEQ multiplex PCR; in TCRdb, only in-frame clones are kept and a portion is missing. The sample lists 180,000 or so clones; around 76% were seen once. Germline CDR1 and CDR2: SGHRS and YFSETQ. The CDR3 has 14 residues. V shed 3 bases and J 5 bases; nucleotides not matched to a gene: 3. The receptor was isolated from a woman aged 25 to 45 in good health and CMV-seropositive. This chain connects TRBV5-1 to TRBJ2-5; 11 bases are a match to TRBD2. The sequenced sample consisted of PBMCs. Here the CDR3 DNA reads TGCGCCAGCAGCTCTAGCGGGAGGACTGAGACCCAGTACTTC. This sequence encodes CASSSSGRTETQYF.